Listed here are 7 T cell receptor beta chains from one sample, sequenced in a study of blood T cell repertoires in COVID-19. Profiled with immunoSEQ multiplex PCR; TCRdb holds only in-frame clones, not every one. Counted here are approximately 170,000 clones, 70% to 85% occurring once; the ten biggest clones make up about 6.9%. The sequenced sample consisted of peripheral blood. These receptors all stem from a man older than 75 with COVID-19, enrolled during active disease.

The V gene is TRBV19, the J gene TRBJ1-5; the D is unclear. V shed 5 bases and J shed 0 bases, with 5 bases lying between them. Germline V gene sequence: CDR1 LNHDA, CDR2 SQIVND (reference sequence). The CDR3 is made up of 13 amino acids. Written as DNA, the CDR3 is TGTGCCAGTAGTGAGAATAGCAATCAGCCCCAGCATTTT. It specifies CASSENSNQPQHF.

This chain links TRBV18 with TRBJ1-1, with D unclear. Trimming cost V 2 bases and J 1 base, with 8 bases left between them. CDR1 is KGHSH, CDR2 LQKENI, per germline. The CDR3 extends over 14 amino acids. The CDR3 coding sequence is TGTGCCAGCTCACCAGGCTTTCCGAACACTGAAGCTTTCTTT. Translating gives CASSPGFPNTEAFF.

J is TRBJ1-2 and V is TRBV27; the match to TRBD1 covers 8 bases. CDR3 size: 15 residues. CDR1 is MNHEY, CDR2 SMNVEV, per germline (reference sequence). Trimming at V came to 8 bases and at J to 7 bases, leaving 15 bases not matched to a gene. The chain's CDR3 is CASRPWGQAGSGYTF. Here the CDR3 DNA reads TGTGCCAGCCGCCCTTGGGGACAGGCAGGGAGTGGCTACACCTTC.

The gene calls are TRBV5-6 and TRBJ2-2; D is possibly TRBD2 (6 bases). The ends were cut back, 1 base at V and 6 bases at J, with 10 bases in the middle. The CDR3 totals 14 residues. Germline assignment: CDR1 SGHDT and CDR2 YYEEEE. The CDR3 here is CASSLSREAGELFF. Here the CDR3 DNA reads TGTGCCAGCAGCTTGAGCAGGGAGGCCGGGGAGCTGTTTTTT.

J is TRBJ2-5 and V is TRBV5-1; D ambiguous. Germline CDR1 reads SGHRS; CDR2 reads YFSETQ. The CDR3 totals 15 residues. V lost 0 bases, J lost 3 bases, and 12 bases lay in between. This CDR3 is CASSLEAMRKETQYF. CDR3 bases: TGCGCCAGCAGCTTGGAAGCGATGAGGAAAGAGACCCAGTACTTC.

The J gene is TRBJ2-1, the V gene TRBV29-1; possible D gene TRBD1, 6 bases. The CDR3 contains 13 residues. Germline V gene sequence: CDR1 SQVTM, CDR2 ANQGSEA. Trimming pared 3 bases from V and 4 bases from J, leaving 10 bases between. Written as DNA, the CDR3 is TGCAGCGTTGAGTTCGGACAGTACAATGAGCAGTTCTTC. As protein: CSVEFGQYNEQFF.

The chain has TRBV15 and TRBJ1-1, with 7 bases matching TRBD1. The CDR3 has 12 amino acids. CDR1 and CDR2 from the germline V gene are LNHNV and YYDKDF (reference sequence). The ends lost 3 bases at V and 8 bases at J; junction bases unmatched: 3. The chain's CDR3 is CATSSYRGEAFF. CDR3 DNA sequence: TGTGCCACCAGCAGCTACAGGGGAGAAGCTTTCTTT.